The clone carrying this T cell receptor beta chain was counted a few times. No antigen is known for it. The data belong to a study of CD8 T cells in ankylosing spondylitis. MiXCR was run by TCRdb on the 5' RACE reads, yielding one entry per CDR3 protein. This table has hundreds of thousands of distinct CDR3 sequences, about 10% appearing once. Study-wide findings and caveats: Disease-linked clones had a CD8+ phenotype and relatively low frequency in peripheral blood. Existing reports had already noted some motif variants in reactive arthritis synovial fluid and blood. Roughly 8 highly homologous variants made up a TCR beta motif that seemed to typify ankylosing spondylitis blood.

The germline CDR1 and CDR2 sequences are SNHLY and FYNNEI. Trimming took off 6 bases at V and 4 bases at J, with 9 bases between the two ends. CDR3 size: 12 residues. Sequenced: blood, either unsorted or a sorted T cell fraction (not recorded which). This TCR was recovered from a male donor with ankylosing spondylitis or in good health (not recorded which). The V and J genes are TRBV2 and TRBJ1-1; D gene uncertain. In nucleotides, the CDR3 is TGTGCCAGCAGGGACGGGTTCACTGAAGCTTTCTTT. Translated: CASRDGFTEAFF.